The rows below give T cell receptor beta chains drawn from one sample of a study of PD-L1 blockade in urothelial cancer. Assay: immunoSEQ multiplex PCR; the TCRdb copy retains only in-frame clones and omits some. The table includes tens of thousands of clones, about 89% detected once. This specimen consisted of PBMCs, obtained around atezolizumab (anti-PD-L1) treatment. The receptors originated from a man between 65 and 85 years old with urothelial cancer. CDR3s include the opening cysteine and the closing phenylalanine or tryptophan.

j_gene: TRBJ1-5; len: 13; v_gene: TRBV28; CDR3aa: CASRSTGDQPQHF
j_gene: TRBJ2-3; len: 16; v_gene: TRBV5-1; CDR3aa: CASSLGLRPGTDTQYF
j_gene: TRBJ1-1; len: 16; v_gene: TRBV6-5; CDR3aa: CASSYPRGGTHTEAFF
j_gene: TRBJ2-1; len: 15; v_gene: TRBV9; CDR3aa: CASSVGGWEKNEQFF
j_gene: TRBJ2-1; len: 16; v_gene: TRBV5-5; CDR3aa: CASSWAGTGNTDEQFF
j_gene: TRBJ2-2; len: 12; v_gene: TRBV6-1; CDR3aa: CASSEGGGGLFF
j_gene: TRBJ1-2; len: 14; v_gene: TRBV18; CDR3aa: CASSPPDSNYGYTF
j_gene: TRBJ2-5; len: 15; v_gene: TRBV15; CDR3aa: CATSRGETSQETQYF
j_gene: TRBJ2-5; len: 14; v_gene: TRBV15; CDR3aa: CATRASGSQETQYF
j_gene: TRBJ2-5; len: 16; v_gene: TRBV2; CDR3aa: CASRAGMGWGQETQYF
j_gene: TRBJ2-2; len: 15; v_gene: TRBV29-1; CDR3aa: CSVDVGGVGTGELFF
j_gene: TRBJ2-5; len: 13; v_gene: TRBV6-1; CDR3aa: CASSDRAQETQYF
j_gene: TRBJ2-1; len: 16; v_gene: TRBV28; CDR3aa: CASIPPQGLANNEQFF
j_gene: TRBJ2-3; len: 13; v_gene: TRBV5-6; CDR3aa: CASRRGGANTQYF
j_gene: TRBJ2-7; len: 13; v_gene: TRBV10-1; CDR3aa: CASSRGQGHEQYF
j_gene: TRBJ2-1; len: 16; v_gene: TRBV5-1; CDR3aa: CASSLAGGTGSHEQFF
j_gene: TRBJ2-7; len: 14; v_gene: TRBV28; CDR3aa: CASSPQGAAYEQYF
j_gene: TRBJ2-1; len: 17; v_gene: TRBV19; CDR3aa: CASSPRTSGNSYNEQFF
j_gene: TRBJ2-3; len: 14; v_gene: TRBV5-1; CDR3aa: CASRLAGPTDTQYF
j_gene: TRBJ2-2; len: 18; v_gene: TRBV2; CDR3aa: CASRPRDRGLLIGRELFF
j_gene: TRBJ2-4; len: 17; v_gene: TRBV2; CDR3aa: CASSEEGTGGLKNIQYF
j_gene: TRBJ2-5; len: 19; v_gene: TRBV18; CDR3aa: CASSPPMVKGITYQETQYF
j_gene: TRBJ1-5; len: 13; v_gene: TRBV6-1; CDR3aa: CASSGGVSEPQHF
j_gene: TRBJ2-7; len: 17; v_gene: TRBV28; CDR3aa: CASSLPSGGGNLYEQYF
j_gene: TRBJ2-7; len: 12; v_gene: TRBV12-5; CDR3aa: CASGGQAYEQYF
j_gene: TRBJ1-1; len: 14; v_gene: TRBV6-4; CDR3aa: CASSERGGNTEAFF
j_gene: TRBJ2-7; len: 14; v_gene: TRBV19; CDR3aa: CASSGQGLSYEQYF
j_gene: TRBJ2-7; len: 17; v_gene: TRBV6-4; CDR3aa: CASRATNPGERTDEQYF
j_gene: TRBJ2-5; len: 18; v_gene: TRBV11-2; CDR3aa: CASRPRVGVDQKQETQYF
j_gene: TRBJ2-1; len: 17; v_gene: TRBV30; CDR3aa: CAWRGGGVLSAYNEQFF
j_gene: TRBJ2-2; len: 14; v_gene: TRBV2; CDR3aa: CASSGTGDSGELFF
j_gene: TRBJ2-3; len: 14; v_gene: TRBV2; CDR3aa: CASTRSPSTDTQYF
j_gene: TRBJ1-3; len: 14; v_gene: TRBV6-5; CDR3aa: CASSSGISGNTIYF
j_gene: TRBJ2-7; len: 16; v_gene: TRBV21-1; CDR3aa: CASRGIGLPDLYEQYF
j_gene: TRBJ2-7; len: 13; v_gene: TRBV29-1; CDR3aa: CSVDGRGDYEQYF
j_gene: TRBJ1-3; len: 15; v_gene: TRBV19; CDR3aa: CASSIGGSRGNTIYF
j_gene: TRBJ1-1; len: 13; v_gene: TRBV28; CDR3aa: CASNPQGYTEAFF
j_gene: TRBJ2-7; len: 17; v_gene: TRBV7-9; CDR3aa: CASSLGPGSGKVYEQYF
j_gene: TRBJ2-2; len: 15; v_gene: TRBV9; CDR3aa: CASSVKSEQPGELFF
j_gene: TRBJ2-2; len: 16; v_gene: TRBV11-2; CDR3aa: CASSSQTGSNTGELFF
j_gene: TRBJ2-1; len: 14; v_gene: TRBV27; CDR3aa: CASSFVGAYNEQFF
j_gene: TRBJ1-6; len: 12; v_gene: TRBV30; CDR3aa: CAGGFYNSPLHF
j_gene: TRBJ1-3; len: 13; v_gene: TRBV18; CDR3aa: CASSPGRGNTIYF
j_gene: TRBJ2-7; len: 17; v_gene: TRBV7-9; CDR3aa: CASSLAISGRIFYEQYF
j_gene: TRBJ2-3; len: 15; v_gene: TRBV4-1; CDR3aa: CASSHPGTGTDTQYF
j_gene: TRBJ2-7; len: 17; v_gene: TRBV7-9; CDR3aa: CASSHTGGRVLNYEQYF
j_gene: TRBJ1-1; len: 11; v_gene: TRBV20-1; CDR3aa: CSASRDRGPFF
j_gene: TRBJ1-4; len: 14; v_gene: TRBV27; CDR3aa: CASRRGGGNEKLFF
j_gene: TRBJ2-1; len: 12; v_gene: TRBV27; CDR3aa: CASRGQYNEQFF
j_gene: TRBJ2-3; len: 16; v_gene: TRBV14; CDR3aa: CASSQTSGSRTDTQYF
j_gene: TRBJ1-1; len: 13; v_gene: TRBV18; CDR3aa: CASSRQVETEAFF
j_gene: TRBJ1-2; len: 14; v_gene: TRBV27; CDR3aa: CASSYRTGGDGYTF
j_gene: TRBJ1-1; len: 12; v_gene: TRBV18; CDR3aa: CASSPRATEAFF
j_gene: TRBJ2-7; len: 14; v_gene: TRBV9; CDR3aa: CASSPNPSLYEQYF
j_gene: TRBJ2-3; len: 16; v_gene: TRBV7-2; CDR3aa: CASSLIAGGPVDTQYF
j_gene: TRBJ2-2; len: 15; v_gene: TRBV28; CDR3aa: CASSQAGGNTGELFF
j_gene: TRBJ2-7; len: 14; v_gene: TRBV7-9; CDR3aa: CASSFQGAGYEQYF
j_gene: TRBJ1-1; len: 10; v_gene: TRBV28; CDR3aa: CASKAGKAFF
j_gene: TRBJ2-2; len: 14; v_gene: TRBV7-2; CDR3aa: CARPGLLNTGELFF